This entry describes one T cell receptor beta chain. At least ten counts were recorded for this clonotype. The specificity of this receptor is unknown. Nothing much larger sits one base from this clone, and base qualities are not available. This specimen comes from a study of T-cell reconstitution after alpha-beta-depleted transplantation in children (dated by TCRdb to the mid-2010s). Background on the whole study: Using TCR repertoire profiling, the study followed T-cell immune reconstitution in a quantitative way in children after TCRalphabeta/CD19-depleted allogeneic hematopoietic cell transplantation.

The CDR3 goes from the cysteine to the phenylalanine over 14 residues. Solely the CDR3 DNA is kept, with 42 bases framed from the first base. CDR1 SGHRS and CDR2 YFSETQ were looked up in the germline V gene. V ends up 3 bases short and J 0 bases short, with an unmatched junction base count of 2. Libraries were built with PCR. TCRdb lists the instrument as Illumina HiSeq 2500. Molecular barcoding was employed in the preparation of TCR libraries, with unique molecular identifiers being used to normalize TCRbeta repertoire quantification. TCRdb applied fastp at Q25 and MiXCR to the public reads, then kept only in-frame beta chains. Rows with one shared CDR3 protein collapse into an entry with the most common genes and DNA. For this sample there are around 370,000 distinct CDR3 sequences; 16% appear just once. Of the sample, about 41% is held by the ten largest clones. The research as a whole found: About two months after transplant, the apparently early recovery of alphabetaT-cell counts reportedly depended on just several hundred clones that had expanded rapidly and came from non-depleted graft cells. In some patients, the high TCRbeta diversity seen at day 60 was put down to recipient T cells and intrathymic progenitors that had survived conditioning. The frequencies of hyperexpanded clones fell over the following months, and after one year, T-cell counts and TCRbeta diversity were mostly attributed to newly produced T cells.

This sample's treatment or condition label indicates: allogeneic hematopoietic cell transplantation with graft depleted of TCRalphabeta T cells and CD19 B cells. TCRalphabeta/CD19-depleted allogeneic hematopoietic cell grafts were given to the transplant recipients, all of whom were children. In this chain, TRBV5-1 is recombined with TRBJ1-1; the central 7 bases match TRBD1. This TCR came from a male patient aged 2-10 years who had a stem cell transplant for acute lymphoblastic leukemia, so the T cells may come from the graft donor. The specimen was PBMCs, mostly from graft donor cells, collected 360 days after TCRalphabeta/CD19-depleted stem cell transplant. The sequenced DNA: TGCGCCAGCAGCTCCGACAGGGTGAACACTGAAGCTTTCTTT. Translated, it gives CASSSDRVNTEAFF.